Below, 23 T cell receptor beta chains from the same sample are listed, as sequenced in a study of cytomegalovirus exposure and HLA in healthy donors. The PCR ran on 60 Vbeta and 13 Jbeta primers. The table came from immunoSEQ multiplex PCR; TCRdb's copy has only in-frame clones and leaves some out. The sample holds approximately 160,000 clones; roughly 78% are singletons and the top ten take roughly an eighth. The specimen sequenced was PBMCs. These receptors were collected from a woman in her fifties or sixties in good health and CMV-seropositive.

This rearrangement joins TRBV19 to TRBJ2-2; a possible D gene is TRBD1 (5 bases). Germline V gene lookup returns CDR1 LNHDA and CDR2 SQIVND (reference sequence). The CDR3 contains 15 residues. The V end was cut by 7 bases, the J end by 3 bases, with 15 bases between. The CDR3 loop reads CASILSPGYTGELFF. DNA of the CDR3: TGTGCCAGTATCCTATCACCAGGGTACACCGGGGAGCTGTTTTTT.

Only a few counts were recorded for this clone. CDR3 amino acids: CASSYGTANEQFF. The DNA of the CDR3 is TGTGCCAGCAGCTACGGGACTGCCAATGAGCAGTTCTTC. J is TRBJ2-1 and V is TRBV7-6, with D maybe TRBD2 (6 bases). V was trimmed by 4 bases and J by 6 bases, leaving 10 bases between them. CDR3 length: 13 residues. Germline V gene data show CDR1 as SGHVS and CDR2 as FNYEAQ.

This clone was detected only once. The rearrangement joins TRBV19 to TRBJ2-3; possibly TRBD1 for D (6 bases). V was trimmed by 3 bases and J by 4 bases, leaving 11 bases between them. Germline CDR1 is LNHDA and CDR2 is SQIVND (reference sequence). The CDR3 spans 14 residues. CDR3 nucleotide sequence: TGTGCCAGTAGTATCCTACAGGGTGCAGATACGCAGTATTTT. This codes for CASSILQGADTQYF.

The chain is built from TRBV7-2 and TRBJ2-7, with D perhaps TRBD2 (6 bases). This CDR3 contains 13 residues. The germline CDR1 and CDR2 sequences are SGHTA and FQGNSA. With 5 bases removed from V and 4 bases from J, the gap between germline ends came to 12 bases. The DNA for the CDR3 is TGTGCCAGCAGCCGAGGGACTGAGTACGAGCAGTACTTC. The encoded protein is CASSRGTEYEQYF.

This sequence joins TRBV2 and TRBJ2-3; TRBD2 matches 11 bases. The CDR3 totals 15 residues. With V trimmed by 5 bases and J by 2 bases, 3 bases remained unmatched. In germline, CDR1 is SNHLY, CDR2 FYNNEI. CDR3 loop: CASSQLAGVTDTQYF. The CDR3 bases are TGTGCCAGCAGTCAACTAGCGGGGGTCACAGATACGCAGTATTTT.

The chain recombines TRBV2 with TRBJ2-7, with 8 bases matching TRBD1. With 6 bases clipped from V and 7 bases from J, the junction kept 8 bases outside the gene matches. The CDR3 has 13 amino acids. Germline CDR1 reads SNHLY; CDR2 reads FYNNEI. CDR3 protein: CASRQGDLGEQYF. Here the CDR3 DNA reads TGTGCCAGCAGACAGGGGGACCTGGGGGAGCAGTACTTC.

This clone was recorded a few times. The chain joins TRBV5-6 to TRBJ2-2; a possible D gene is TRBD2 (6 bases). This CDR3 is built from 14 residues. V dropped 0 bases and J dropped 4 bases, with 7 bases sitting between them. Germline CDR1 and CDR2: SGHDT and YYEEEE. CDR3: CASSLAGGTGELFF. The CDR3 coding sequence is TGTGCCAGCAGCTTGGCCGGGGGCACCGGGGAGCTGTTTTTT.

This clone was found a few times. J is TRBJ1-1 and V is TRBV5-1; D call uncertain. CDR1 SGHRS and CDR2 YFSETQ come from the germline V gene. Trimming removed 3 bases from V and 1 base from J, with 10 bases in between. The CDR3 runs 14 residues. The DNA for the CDR3 is TGCGCCAGCAGCTCACAAACCCAGAACACTGAAGCTTTCTTT. This codes for CASSSQTQNTEAFF. The full variable domain, its missing parts supplied by reference TRBV5-1 and TRBJ1-1, is KAGVTQTPRYLIKTRGQQVTLSCSPISGHRSVSWYQQTPGQGLQFLFEYFSETQRNKGNFPGRFSGRQFSNSRSEMNVSTLELGDSALYLCASSSQTQNTEAFFGQGTRLTVV.

The CDR3 reads CASSLALLTSGVYNEQFF. The CDR3 nucleotides are TGTGCCAGTAGTTTAGCCCTCCTCACTAGCGGGGTTTACAATGAGCAGTTCTTC. The gene calls are TRBV19 and TRBJ2-1, with TRBD2 matching 10 bases. Per the germline V gene, CDR1 is LNHDA and CDR2 is SQIVND (reference sequence). The CDR3 totals 18 residues. V was pared by 5 bases and J by 4 bases, with 14 bases of the junction left unmatched.

V usage is TRBV5-1 and J usage is TRBJ2-1, with 12 nucleotides matching TRBD2. The CDR3 has 14 residues. CDR1 is SGHRS and CDR2 is YFSETQ in the germline V gene. The junction had 3 bases not matched to a gene; V was cut back by 4 bases and J by 7 bases. CDR3 in DNA: TGCGCCAGCAGCCCTGGGACTAGCGGGAATGAGCAGTTCTTC. Amino acids: CASSPGTSGNEQFF. The variable domain in full, completed from reference TRBV5-1 and TRBJ2-1, reads KAGVTQTPRYLIKTRGQQVTLSCSPISGHRSVSWYQQTPGQGLQFLFEYFSETQRNKGNFPGRFSGRQFSNSRSEMNVSTLELGDSALYLCASSPGTSGNEQFFGPGTRLTVL.

CDR3 sequence (DNA): TGTGCCAGTAGCATACAGGGGGCGGGTCAGCCCCAGCATTTT. Protein sequence: CASSIQGAGQPQHF. The chain employs TRBV19 and TRBJ1-5; TRBD1 agrees at 9 bases. The V segment lost 6 bases and the J segment 6 bases; nucleotides outside the gene matches: 6. Germline values: CDR1 LNHDA, CDR2 SQIVND (reference sequence). The CDR3 contains 14 residues. Complete variable domain (other parts from reference TRBV19 and TRBJ1-5): DGGITQSPKYLFRKEGQNVTLSCEQNLNHDAMYWYRQDPGQGLRLIYYSQIVNDFQKGDIAEGYSVSREKKESFPLTVTSAQKNPTAFYLCASSIQGAGQPQHFGDGTRLSIL.

This clone appeared a few times. This chain uses TRBV6-6 with TRBJ2-3, with 7 nucleotides matching TRBD2. The CDR3 runs 16 residues. Germline CDR1 and CDR2: MNHNY and SVGAGI (reference sequence). Losses at the gene ends were 0 bases for V and 4 bases for J; bases not matched to a gene: 7. DNA of the CDR3: TGTGCCAGCAGTTACTCTGGCGGGGGTGTATCAGATACGCAGTATTTT. Protein sequence: CASSYSGGGVSDTQYF.

The rearrangement uses TRBV12-5 and TRBJ2-2; TRBD2 matches at 8 bases. The CDR3 spans 16 residues. Germline CDR1 reads LGHNT; CDR2 reads FRNRAP. Germline trimming cut 0 bases from V and 6 bases from J; bases unmatched to any gene: 6. CDR3 nucleotides: TGTGCTAGTGGTTTGGTACCGGGACTAGAGTCCGGGGAGCTGTTTTTT. It codes for CASGLVPGLESGELFF.

The gene calls are TRBV9 and TRBJ1-2; possible D gene TRBD1, 6 bases. Trimming removed 0 bases from V and 14 bases from J, with 17 bases in between. CDR3 size: 13 residues. The germline V gene encodes CDR1 SGDLS and CDR2 YYNGEE. CDR3 in amino acids: CASSVVSRTEGTF. CDR3 coding DNA: TGTGCCAGCAGCGTAGTTAGTAGGACAGAGGGTACCTTC.

The chain has TRBV7-8 and TRBJ2-3, with D tentatively TRBD2 (5 bases). The V end lost 6 bases, the J end lost 0 bases, and 7 bases lay between the germline ends. CDR1 is SGHVS, CDR2 FQNEAQ, per germline. There are 13 residues in the CDR3. The CDR3 region is CASSWTSTDTQYF. The CDR3 DNA sequence: TGTGCCAGCAGTTGGACTAGCACAGATACGCAGTATTTT.

This clone was picked up one time. The CDR3 protein is CASSAGTDTQYF. The CDR3 nucleotides read TGTGCCAGCAGTGCCGGCACAGATACGCAGTATTTT. The chain has TRBV6-1 and TRBJ2-3; no reliable D call. Germline-derived CDR1 and CDR2 are MNHNS and SASEGT. Trimming removed 4 bases from V and 1 base from J, with 3 bases in between. The CDR3 runs to 12 residues.

The chain combines TRBV27 with TRBJ2-5; D is unresolved. The CDR3 runs 11 residues. The V gene's germline CDR1 is MNHEY and CDR2 SMNVEV (reference sequence). V dropped 6 bases and J dropped 2 bases, with 4 bases sitting between them. CDR3 DNA: TGTGCCAGCAGACATCAAGAGACCCAGTACTTC. This codes for CASRHQETQYF.

The DNA of the CDR3 is TGTGCCAGCAGTGAACAGGGACAGGGAATCCAGCCCCAGCATTTT. Amino acid sequence: CASSEQGQGIQPQHF. V gene TRBV2 combines with J gene TRBJ1-5, with TRBD1 matching over 9 bases. Germline CDR1 and CDR2: SNHLY and FYNNEI. The V and J ends lost 2 bases and 7 bases, in that order; junction bases with no gene match: 6. The CDR3 runs to 15 residues. The full variable domain, in which reference TRBV2 and TRBJ1-5 provide the parts outside the CDR3, is EPEVTQTPSHQVTQMGQEVILRCVPISNHLYFYWYRQILGQKVEFLVSFYNNEISEKSEIFDDQFSVERPDGSNFTLKIRSTKLEDSAMYFCASSEQGQGIQPQHFGDGTRLSIL.

Of note for this clone: Relative to the germline gene, one junction end is altered; a read error may explain this. This chain connects TRBV7-9 to TRBJ1-1; the D is unclear. The CDR3 extends over 13 amino acids. The germline CDR1 and CDR2 sequences are SEHNR and FQNEAQ (reference sequence). CDR3 protein: CSSSLGENTEAFF. CDR3 coding DNA: TGTTCCAGCAGCCTCGGGGAGAACACTGAAGCTTTCTTT. The full variable domain, rest sourced from reference TRBV7-9 and TRBJ1-1, is DTGVSQNPRHKITKRGQNVTFRCDPISEHNRLYWYRQTLGQGPEFLTYFQNEAQLEKSRLLSDRFSAERPKGSFSTLEIQRTEQGDSAMYLCSSSLGENTEAFFGQGTRLTVV.

This chain links TRBV2 with TRBJ1-2; TRBD1 is a possible D gene (6 bases). CDR3 size: 14 residues. V was pared by 2 bases and J by 5 bases, with 12 bases between. Germline V gene data show CDR1 as SNHLY and CDR2 as FYNNEI. CDR3 bases: TGTGCCAGCAGTGAAAGGGGGACATCTTATGGCTACACCTTC. Translated: CASSERGTSYGYTF.

The rearrangement joins TRBV2 to TRBJ1-1; D gene ambiguous. Trimming stripped 6 bases from V and 0 bases from J, with 8 bases between. The CDR3 contains 13 residues. Germline V gene sequence: CDR1 SNHLY, CDR2 FYNNEI. In nucleotides, the CDR3 is TGTGCCAGCAGCGGGTTTATGAACACTGAAGCTTTCTTT. As protein: CASSGFMNTEAFF.

The V and J genes are TRBV27 and TRBJ2-7, with a tentative D call TRBD1 (6 bases). Germline values: CDR1 MNHEY, CDR2 SMNVEV (reference sequence). This CDR3 has 16 amino acids. V gave up 2 bases and J gave up 3 bases, with 17 bases separating them. The CDR3 sequence: CASSLAGAVLFYEQYF. In nucleotides, the CDR3 is TGTGCCAGCAGTTTAGCAGGGGCCGTCCTCTTCTACGAGCAGTACTTC.

V and J are TRBV13 and TRBJ2-3, with 12 bases that match TRBD2. From germline, CDR1 is PRHDT and CDR2 FYEKMQ (reference sequence). The ends lost 0 bases at V and 2 bases at J; junction bases unmatched: 9. This CDR3 comprises 19 residues. CDR3: CASSLGPLAGGPNTDTQYF. CDR3 nucleotide sequence: TGTGCCAGCAGCTTAGGCCCCCTAGCGGGGGGGCCCAACACAGATACGCAGTATTTT.